This T cell receptor (beta chain) was sequenced for a study of cytomegalovirus exposure and HLA in healthy donors. Overall study: Unique TCR beta sequences numbering 120 million or so came from about 179 million T cells in an earlier analysis.

The study, taken as a whole, reports: As was reported, the classifier diagnosed cytomegalovirus status with high specificity and sensitivity. In a later analysis, an Asian-associated ancestry cluster reportedly showed fewer N-insertions than the 666-donor mean.

The PCR employed 60 Vbeta primers together with 13 Jbeta primers. TCRdb's table, derived via immunoSEQ multiplex PCR, lists solely in-frame clones and lacks some. Reported are about 160,000 clones; the ten largest clones contain about 2%. CDR3 length: 11 amino acids. The germline V gene encodes CDR1 MNHNS and CDR2 SASEGT. Trimming stripped 6 bases from V and 7 bases from J, with 6 bases between. Regarding this clone: Antigen: not known.

The V call is TRBV6-1, the J call TRBJ1-4; D gene unclear. The sample taken for sequencing was PBMCs. The TCR comes from a man aged 25-45 years in good health and CMV-seronegative. CDR3 sequence: CASRTGEKLFF. In DNA form, the CDR3 reads TGTGCCAGCAGGACGGGTGAAAAACTGTTTTTT.